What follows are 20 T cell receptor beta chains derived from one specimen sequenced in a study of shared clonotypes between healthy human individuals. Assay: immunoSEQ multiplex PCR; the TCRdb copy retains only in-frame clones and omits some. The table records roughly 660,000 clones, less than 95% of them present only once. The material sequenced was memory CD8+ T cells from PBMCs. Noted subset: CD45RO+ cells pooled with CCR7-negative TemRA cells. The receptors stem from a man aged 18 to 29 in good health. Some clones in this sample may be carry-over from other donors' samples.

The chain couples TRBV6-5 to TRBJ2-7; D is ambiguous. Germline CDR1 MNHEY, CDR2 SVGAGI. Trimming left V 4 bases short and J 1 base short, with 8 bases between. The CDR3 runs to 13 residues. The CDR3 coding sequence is TGTGCCAGCAGTTTAGTGGGATCCTACGAGCAGTACTTC. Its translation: CASSLVGSYEQYF.

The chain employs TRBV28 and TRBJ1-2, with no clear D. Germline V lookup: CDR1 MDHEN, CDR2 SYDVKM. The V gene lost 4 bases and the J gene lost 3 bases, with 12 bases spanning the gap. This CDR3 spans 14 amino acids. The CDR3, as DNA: TGTGCCAGCAGTTCGTGGACGGAGGACTATGGCTACACCTTC. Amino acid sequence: CASSSWTEDYGYTF.

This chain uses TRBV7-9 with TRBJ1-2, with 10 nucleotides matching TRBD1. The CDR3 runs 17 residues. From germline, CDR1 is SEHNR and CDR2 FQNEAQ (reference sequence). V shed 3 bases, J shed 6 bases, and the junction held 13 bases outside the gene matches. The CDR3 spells CASSFGIYGQGGDGYTF. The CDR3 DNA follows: TGTGCCAGCAGCTTTGGTATCTATGGACAGGGGGGAGATGGCTACACCTTC.

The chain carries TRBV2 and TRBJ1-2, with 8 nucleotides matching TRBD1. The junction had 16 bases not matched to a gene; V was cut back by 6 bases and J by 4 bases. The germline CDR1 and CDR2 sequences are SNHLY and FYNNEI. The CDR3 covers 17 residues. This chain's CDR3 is CASRDSGQARRAYGYTF. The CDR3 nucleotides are TGTGCCAGCAGAGATTCGGGACAGGCCCGCAGGGCCTATGGCTACACCTTC.

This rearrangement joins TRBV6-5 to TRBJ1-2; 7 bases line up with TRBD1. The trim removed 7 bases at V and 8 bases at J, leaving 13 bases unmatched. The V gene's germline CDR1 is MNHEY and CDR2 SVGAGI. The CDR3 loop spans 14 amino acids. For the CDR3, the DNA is TGTGCCAGCACCTCCGGGGGGAGGGGGCAAGGCTACACCTTC. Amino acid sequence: CASTSGGRGQGYTF.

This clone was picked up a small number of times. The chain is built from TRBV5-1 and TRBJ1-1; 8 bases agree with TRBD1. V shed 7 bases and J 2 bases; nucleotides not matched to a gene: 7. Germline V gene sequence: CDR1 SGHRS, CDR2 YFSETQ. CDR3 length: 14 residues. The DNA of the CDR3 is TGCGCCAGCTCCCATGGACAGGGCAACACTGAAGCTTTCTTT. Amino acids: CASSHGQGNTEAFF.

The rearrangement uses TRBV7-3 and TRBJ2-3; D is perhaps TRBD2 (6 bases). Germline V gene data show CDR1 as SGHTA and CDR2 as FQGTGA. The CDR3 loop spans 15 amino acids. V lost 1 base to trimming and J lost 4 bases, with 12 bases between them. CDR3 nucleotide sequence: TGTGCCAGCAGCTTAAGTGCGGGGAGCCCAGATACGCAGTATTTT. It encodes CASSLSAGSPDTQYF. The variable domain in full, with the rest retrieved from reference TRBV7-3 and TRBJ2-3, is GAGVSQTPSNKVTEKGKYVELRCDPISGHTALYWYRQSLGQGPEFLIYFQGTGAADDSGLPNDRFFAVRPEGSVSTLKIQRTERGDSAVYLCASSLSAGSPDTQYFGPGTRLTVL.

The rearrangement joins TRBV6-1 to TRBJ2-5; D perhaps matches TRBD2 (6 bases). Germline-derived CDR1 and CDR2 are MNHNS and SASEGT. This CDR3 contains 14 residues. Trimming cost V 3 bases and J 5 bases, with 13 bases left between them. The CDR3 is CASSDMGLKETQYF. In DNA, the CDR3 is TGTGCCAGCAGTGACATGGGACTTAAGGAGACCCAGTACTTC.

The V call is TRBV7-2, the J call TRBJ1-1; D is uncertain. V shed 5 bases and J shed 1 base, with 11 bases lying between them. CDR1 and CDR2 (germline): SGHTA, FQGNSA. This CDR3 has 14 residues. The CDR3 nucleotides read TGTGCCAGCAGCCTCTGGGAGGGGAACACTGAAGCTTTCTTT. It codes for CASSLWEGNTEAFF.

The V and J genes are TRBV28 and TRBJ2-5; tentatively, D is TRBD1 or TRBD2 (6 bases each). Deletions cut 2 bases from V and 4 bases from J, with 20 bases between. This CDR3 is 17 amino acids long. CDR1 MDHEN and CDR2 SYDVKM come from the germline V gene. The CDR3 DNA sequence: TGTGCCAGCAGTTTAAGCGCAGGGGCGGGACTGACAGAGACCCAGTACTTC. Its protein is CASSLSAGAGLTETQYF. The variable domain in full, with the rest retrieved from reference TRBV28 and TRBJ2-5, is DVKVTQSSRYLVKRTGEKVFLECVQDMDHENMFWYRQDPGLGLRLIYFSYDVKMKEKGDIPEGYSVSREKKERFSLILESASTNQTSMYLCASSLSAGAGLTETQYFGPGTRLLVL.

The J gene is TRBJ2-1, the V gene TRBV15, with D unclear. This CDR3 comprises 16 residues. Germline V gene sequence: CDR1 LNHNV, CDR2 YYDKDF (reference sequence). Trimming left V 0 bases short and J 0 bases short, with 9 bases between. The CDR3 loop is CATSRDFLSSYNEQFF. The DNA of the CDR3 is TGTGCCACCAGCAGAGACTTCTTGAGCTCCTACAATGAGCAGTTCTTC.

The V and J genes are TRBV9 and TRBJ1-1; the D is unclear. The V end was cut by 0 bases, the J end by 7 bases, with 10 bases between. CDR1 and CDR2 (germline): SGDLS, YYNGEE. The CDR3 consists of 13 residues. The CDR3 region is CASSVGTAGEAFF. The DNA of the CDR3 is TGTGCCAGCAGCGTAGGAACCGCCGGTGAAGCTTTCTTT.

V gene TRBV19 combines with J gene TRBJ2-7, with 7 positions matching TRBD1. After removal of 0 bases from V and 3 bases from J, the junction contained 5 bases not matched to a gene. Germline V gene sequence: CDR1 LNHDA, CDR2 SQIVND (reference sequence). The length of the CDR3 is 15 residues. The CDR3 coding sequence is TGTGCCAGTAGTATAGATCTCGCAGGGGGCTACGAGCAGTACTTC. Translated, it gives CASSIDLAGGYEQYF.

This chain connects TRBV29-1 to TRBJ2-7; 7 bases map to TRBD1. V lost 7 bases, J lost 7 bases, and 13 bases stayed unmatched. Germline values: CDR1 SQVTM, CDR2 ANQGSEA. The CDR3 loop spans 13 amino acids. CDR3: CSAIRQGGMEQYF. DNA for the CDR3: TGCAGCGCCATAAGACAGGGCGGAATGGAGCAGTACTTC.

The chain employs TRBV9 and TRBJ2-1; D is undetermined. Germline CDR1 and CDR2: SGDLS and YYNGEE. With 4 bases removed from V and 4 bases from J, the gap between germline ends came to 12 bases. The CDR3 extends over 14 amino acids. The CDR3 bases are TGTGCCAGCAGCCCTGGAGCGAGTTACAATGAGCAGTTCTTC. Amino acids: CASSPGASYNEQFF.

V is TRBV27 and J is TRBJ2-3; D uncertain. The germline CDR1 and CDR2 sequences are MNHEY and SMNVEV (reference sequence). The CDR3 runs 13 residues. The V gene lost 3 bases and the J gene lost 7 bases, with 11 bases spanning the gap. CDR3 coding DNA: TGTGCCAGCAGTTTCGTGACTGGGCATACGCAGTATTTT. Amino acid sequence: CASSFVTGHTQYF.

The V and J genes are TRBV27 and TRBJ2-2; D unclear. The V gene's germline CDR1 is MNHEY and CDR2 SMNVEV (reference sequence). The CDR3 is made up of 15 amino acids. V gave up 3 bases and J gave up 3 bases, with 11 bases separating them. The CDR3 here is CASSFSLRHTGELFF. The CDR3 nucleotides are TGTGCCAGCAGTTTTTCCTTACGACACACCGGGGAGCTGTTTTTT.

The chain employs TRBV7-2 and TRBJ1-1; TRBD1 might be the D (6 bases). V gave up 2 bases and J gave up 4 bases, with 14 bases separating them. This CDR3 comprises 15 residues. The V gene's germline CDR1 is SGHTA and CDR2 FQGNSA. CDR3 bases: TGTGCCAGCAGCTTAAGAACAGGGAGTGGCACTGAAGCTTTCTTT. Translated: CASSLRTGSGTEAFF.

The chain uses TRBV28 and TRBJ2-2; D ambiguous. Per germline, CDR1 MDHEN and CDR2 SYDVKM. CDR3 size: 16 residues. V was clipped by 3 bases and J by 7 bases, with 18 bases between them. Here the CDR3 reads CASSLLGNLGRGELFF. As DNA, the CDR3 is TGTGCCAGCAGTTTGTTGGGCAACCTAGGACGCGGGGAGCTGTTTTTT.

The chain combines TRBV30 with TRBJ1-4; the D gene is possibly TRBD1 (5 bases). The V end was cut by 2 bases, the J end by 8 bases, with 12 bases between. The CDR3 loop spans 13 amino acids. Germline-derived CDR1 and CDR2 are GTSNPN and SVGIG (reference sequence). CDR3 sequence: CAWSPGVGEKLFF. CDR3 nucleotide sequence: TGTGCCTGGAGTCCGGGGGTAGGAGAAAAACTGTTTTTT. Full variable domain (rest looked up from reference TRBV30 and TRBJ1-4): SQTIHQWPATLVQPVGSPLSLECTVEGTSNPNLYWYRQAAGRGLQLLFYSVGIGQISSEVPQNLSASRPQDRQFILSSKKLLLSDSGFYLCAWSPGVGEKLFFGSGTQLSVL.